A single sample gave rise to the 3 T cell receptor gamma chains below, sequenced in a study of γδ T cells in repeated Plasmodium falciparum infection. Vgamma9/Vdelta2+ and Vdelta2-negative gammadelta T cells were flow-sorted from PBMC for bulk sequencing. TCRdb re-called the multiplex PCR reads through CATT. Of approximately 26,000 gamma-chain clones in the sample, 3% were seen once. The specimen was gamma-delta T cells from blood. These receptor sequences come from a pool of human donors (malaria-infected and uninfected, not separated).

This clone was observed many times. A far larger clone is only one base removed, so a read error is likely. V usage is TRGV9 and J usage is TRGJ1 or TRGJ2. The CDR3 contains 13 residues. From germline, CDR1 is GITISATS and CDR2 ISYDGTV (reference sequence). The CDR3 region has the DNA TGTGCCTTGTGGGCGGTGAATTATTATAAGAAACTCTTT. Its protein is CALWAVNYYKKLF.

A few counts support this clone. With a far larger clone one base away, a read error is the likely cause. Other DNA sequences in the sample encode the same CDR3. Here the CDR3 DNA reads TGTGCCATTGGTGGGACCTTCTTGAAACTCTTT. It yields the protein CAIGGTFLKLF. This chain joins TRGV4 and TRGJ1 or TRGJ2. TCRdb does not report a J gene; here it was assigned by matching the DNA to germline references. This CDR3 comprises 11 residues. Per the germline V gene, CDR1 is EGSTGY and CDR2 is YDSYTSSV. The ends lost 11 bases at V and 12 bases at J; junction bases unmatched: 16.

This clone was found many times. TCRdb records a much larger clone's protein for this DNA, with a difference at residue 15 that likely arises from a read error; the protein given is the translation of the DNA. The J gene is uncalled and the V gene is TRGV9. The CDR3 contains 17 residues. Germline V gene data show CDR1 as GITISATS and CDR2 as ISYDGTV (reference sequence). Written as DNA, the CDR3 is TGTGCCTTGTGGGAGGTGACTGGTGAGTTGGGCAAAAAAATCAGGGTATTT. It translates to CALWEVTGELGKKIRVF.